The 3 T cell receptor beta chains reported below all come from one sample, sequenced in a study of blood T cell repertoires in COVID-19. Assay: immunoSEQ multiplex PCR; the TCRdb copy retains only in-frame clones and omits some. The sample yields tens of thousands of clones, 88% seen once. The material sequenced was peripheral blood. The receptors here all came from a man aged 45 to 65 with active COVID-19.

The chain joins TRBV7-2 to TRBJ2-5; 10 nucleotides match TRBD2. There are 15 residues in the CDR3. Germline V gene data show CDR1 as SGHTA and CDR2 as FQGNSA. J lost 2 bases, V lost 6 bases, and 6 bases had no gene match. DNA of the CDR3: TGTGCCAGCAGTGCCGGGACTAGCGTTCAAGAGACCCAGTACTTC. It yields the protein CASSAGTSVQETQYF.

This clone was detected once. The chain uses TRBV7-7 and TRBJ2-5, with D tentatively TRBD2 (6 bases). CDR1 and CDR2 (germline): SSHAT, FNYEAQ (reference sequence). V was pared by 3 bases and J by 0 bases, with 11 bases between. The CDR3 is 15 amino acids. The CDR3 sequence: CASSLGGGYQETQYF. The DNA of the CDR3 is TGTGCCAGCAGCTTGGGGGGTGGGTACCAAGAGACCCAGTACTTC. Full variable domain (rest looked up from reference TRBV7-7 and TRBJ2-5): GAGVSQSPRYKVTKRGQDVTLRCDPISSHATLYWYQQALGQGPEFLTYFNYEAQPDKSGLPSDRFSAERPEGSISTLTIQRTEQRDSAMYRCASSLGGGYQETQYFGPGTRLLVL.

The rearrangement joins TRBV6-2 or TRBV6-3 to TRBJ1-3; D not certain. CDR3 length: 15 amino acids. CDR1 is MNHEY, CDR2 SVGEGT, per germline. V was cut by 0 bases and J by 4 bases, with 10 bases left in between. The CDR3: CASSYSRETGNTIYF. Written as DNA, the CDR3 is TGTGCCAGCAGTTACTCTCGGGAAACCGGAAACACCATATATTTT.